The next 3 T cell receptor beta chains were all read from a single sample in a study of blood T cell repertoires in COVID-19. Only in-frame clones appear in the TCRdb table, and some are missing; sequencing was by immunoSEQ multiplex PCR. This sample carries 100,000 or so clones, roughly nine tenths of them seen once, and the ten largest clones take roughly 17%. Sequencing was done on a sample of peripheral blood. These receptor sequences come from a man between 50 and 59 years old with acute or convalescent COVID-19.

This chain uses TRBV5-5 with TRBJ1-1; D not resolved. The CDR3 runs to 14 residues. Germline assignment: CDR1 SGHKS and CDR2 YYEKEE (reference sequence). The germline V and J ends were trimmed by 2 bases and 0 bases, with 8 bases remaining between them. CDR3 DNA: TGTGCCAGCAGCTTTCCAGGATTGAACACTGAAGCTTTCTTT. Translated: CASSFPGLNTEAFF. The full variable domain, in which reference TRBV5-5 and TRBJ1-1 provide the parts outside the CDR3, is DAGVTQSPTHLIKTRGQQVTLRCSPISGHKSVSWYQQVLGQGPQFIFQYYEKEERGRGNFPDRFSARQFPNYSSELNVNALLLGDSALYLCASSFPGLNTEAFFGQGTRLTVV.

V usage is TRBV7-9 and J usage is TRBJ1-5, with 10 bases aligning to TRBD1. The germline V gene has CDR1 SEHNR and CDR2 FQNEAQ (reference sequence). The junction had 2 bases not matched to a gene; V was cut back by 1 base and J by 5 bases. This CDR3 comprises 15 residues. As DNA, the CDR3 is TGTGCCAGCAGCTTAGTCGGGACAGGGGATCAGCCCCAGCATTTT. Encoded protein: CASSLVGTGDQPQHF.

The rearrangement links TRBV6-5 to TRBJ2-2, with 13 bases that match TRBD2. Germline V CDR1 and CDR2: MNHEY, SVGAGI. Trimming took 4 bases from V and 5 from J; bases not matched to a gene: 1. The CDR3 spans 15 residues. This CDR3 is CASSLLAGGTGELFF. CDR3 coding DNA: TGTGCCAGCAGTTTACTAGCGGGGGGGACCGGGGAGCTGTTTTTT.